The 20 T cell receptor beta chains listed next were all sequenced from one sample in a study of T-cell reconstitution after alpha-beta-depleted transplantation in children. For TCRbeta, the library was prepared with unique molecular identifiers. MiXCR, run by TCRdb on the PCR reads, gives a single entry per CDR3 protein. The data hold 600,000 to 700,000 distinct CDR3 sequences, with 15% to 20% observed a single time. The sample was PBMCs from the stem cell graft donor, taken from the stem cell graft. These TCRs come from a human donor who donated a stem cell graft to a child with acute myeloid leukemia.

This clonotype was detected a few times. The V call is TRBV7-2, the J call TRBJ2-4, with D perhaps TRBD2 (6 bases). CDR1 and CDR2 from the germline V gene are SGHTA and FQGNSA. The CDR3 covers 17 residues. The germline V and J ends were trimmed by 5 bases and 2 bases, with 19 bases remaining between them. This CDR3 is CASSLRVGGPSKNIQYF. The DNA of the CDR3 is TGTGCCAGCAGCCTAAGGGTGGGGGGTCCATCCAAAAACATTCAGTACTTC.

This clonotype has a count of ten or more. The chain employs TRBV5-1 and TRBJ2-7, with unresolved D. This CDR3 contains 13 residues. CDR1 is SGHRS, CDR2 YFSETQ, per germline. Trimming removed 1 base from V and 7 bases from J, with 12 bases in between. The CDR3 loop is CASSLSVESEQYV. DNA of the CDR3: TGCGCCAGCAGCTTGAGTGTTGAATCTGAGCAGTACGTC.

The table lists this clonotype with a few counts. In nucleotides, the CDR3 is TGTGCCAGCAGTTACTCCAGCAGGGGCCTCAATGAGCAGTTCTTC. Protein product: CASSYSSRGLNEQFF. The chain is built from TRBV6-2 or TRBV6-3 and TRBJ2-1; a possible D gene is TRBD1 (6 bases). The CDR3 totals 15 residues. V gave up 0 bases and J gave up 6 bases, with 12 bases separating them. From germline, CDR1 is MNHEY and CDR2 SVGEGT.

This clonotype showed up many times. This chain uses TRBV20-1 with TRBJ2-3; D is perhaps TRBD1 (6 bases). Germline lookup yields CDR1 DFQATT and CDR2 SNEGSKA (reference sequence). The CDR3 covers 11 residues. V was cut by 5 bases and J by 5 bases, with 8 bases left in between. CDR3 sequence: CSARGGDTQYF. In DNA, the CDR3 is TGCAGTGCTCGAGGGGGAGATACGCAGTATTTT.

The CDR3 DNA sequence: TGTGCCAGCAGCTGGACTAGCGGGGGGCCGGATACGCAGTATTTT. Protein sequence: CASSWTSGGPDTQYF. The genes are TRBV7-2 and TRBJ2-3, with 14 bases aligning to TRBD2. Germline trimming cut 4 bases from V and 6 bases from J; bases unmatched to any gene: 3. Germline-derived CDR1 and CDR2 are SGHTA and FQGNSA. The CDR3 contains 15 residues.

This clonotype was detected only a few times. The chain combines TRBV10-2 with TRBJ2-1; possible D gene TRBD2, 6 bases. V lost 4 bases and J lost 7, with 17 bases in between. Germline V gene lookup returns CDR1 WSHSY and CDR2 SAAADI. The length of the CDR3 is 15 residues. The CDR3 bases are TGCGCCAGCAGTGTAGGAGGGACGGGGGAGAATGAGCAGTTCTTC. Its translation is CASSVGGTGENEQFF.

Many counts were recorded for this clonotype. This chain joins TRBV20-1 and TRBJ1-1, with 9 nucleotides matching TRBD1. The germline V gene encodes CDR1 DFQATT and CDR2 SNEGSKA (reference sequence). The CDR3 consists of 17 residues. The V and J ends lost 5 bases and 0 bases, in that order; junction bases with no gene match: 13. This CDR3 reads CSAGTTGTGLMNTEAFF. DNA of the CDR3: TGCAGTGCTGGGACAACCGGGACAGGGTTGATGAACACTGAAGCTTTCTTT.

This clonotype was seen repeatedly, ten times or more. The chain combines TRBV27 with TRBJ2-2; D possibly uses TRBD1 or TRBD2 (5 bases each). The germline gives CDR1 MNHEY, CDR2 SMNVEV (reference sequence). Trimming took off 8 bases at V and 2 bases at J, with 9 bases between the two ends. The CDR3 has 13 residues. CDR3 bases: TGTGCCAGCCGGGACCACAACACCGGGGAGCTGTTTTTT. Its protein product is CASRDHNTGELFF.

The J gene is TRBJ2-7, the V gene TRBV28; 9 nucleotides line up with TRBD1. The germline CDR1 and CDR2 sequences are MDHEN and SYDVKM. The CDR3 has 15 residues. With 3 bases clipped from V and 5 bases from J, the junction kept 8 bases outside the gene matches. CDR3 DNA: TGTGCCAGCAGTTTCCCTGGACAGGGGAGCCACGAGCAGTACGTC. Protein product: CASSFPGQGSHEQYV.

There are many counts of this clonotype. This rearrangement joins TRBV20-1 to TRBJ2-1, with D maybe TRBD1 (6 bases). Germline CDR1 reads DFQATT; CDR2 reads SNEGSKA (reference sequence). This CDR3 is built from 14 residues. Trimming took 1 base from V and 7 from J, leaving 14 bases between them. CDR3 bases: TGCAGTGCTAGAGTGGCCCAGGGGATTAATGAGCAGTTCTTC. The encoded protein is CSARVAQGINEQFF.

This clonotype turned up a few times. CDR3 residues: CSVEDRGPIYEQYF. The CDR3 DNA reads as TGCAGCGTTGAAGATCGAGGGCCGATTTACGAGCAGTACTTC. The chain recombines TRBV29-1 with TRBJ2-7; the D gene is possibly TRBD2 (5 bases). The germline CDR1 and CDR2 sequences are SQVTM and ANQGSEA. The CDR3 contains 14 residues. Trimming pared 0 bases from V and 4 bases from J, leaving 13 bases between.

The CDR3 sequence: CATRGAGEANEQFF. CDR3 DNA: TGTGCCACCAGGGGGGCAGGGGAGGCCAATGAGCAGTTCTTC. The rearrangement uses TRBV24-1 and TRBJ2-1; TRBD1 or TRBD2 may be the D gene (6 bases each). The germline gives CDR1 KGHDR, CDR2 SFDVKD. The CDR3 length is 14 residues. The V end was cut by 7 bases, the J end by 6 bases, with 15 bases between.

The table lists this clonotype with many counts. CDR3 loop: CASSSGHGYNEQFF. The CDR3 DNA reads as TGCGCCAGCAGCTCAGGACACGGGTACAATGAGCAGTTCTTC. This sequence joins TRBV5-1 and TRBJ2-1, with a weak D call TRBD1 (5 bases). The V end was cut by 3 bases, the J end by 4 bases, with 11 bases between. The CDR3 has 14 residues. Germline CDR1 and CDR2: SGHRS and YFSETQ.

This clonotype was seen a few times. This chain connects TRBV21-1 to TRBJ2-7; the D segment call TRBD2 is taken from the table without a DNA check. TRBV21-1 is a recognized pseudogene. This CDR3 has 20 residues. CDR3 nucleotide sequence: TGTGCCAGCAGCAAAGAAAGGGGACCTCGTTTTCCATGGGGCTCCTACGAGCAGTACGTC. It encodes CASSKERGPRFPWGSYEQYV.

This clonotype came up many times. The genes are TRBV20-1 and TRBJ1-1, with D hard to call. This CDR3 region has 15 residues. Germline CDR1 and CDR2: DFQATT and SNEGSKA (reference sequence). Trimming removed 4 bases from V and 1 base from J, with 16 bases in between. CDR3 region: CSANPVSLANTEAFF. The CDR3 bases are TGCAGTGCTAATCCAGTCAGTCTCGCGAACACTGAAGCTTTCTTT.

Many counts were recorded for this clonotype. This chain's CDR3 is CASSPNLQGRSPLHF. The DNA for the CDR3 is TGCGCCAGCAGCCCTAATTTACAGGGGCGTTCACCCCTCCACTTT. The chain joins TRBV4-3 to TRBJ1-6, with 7 nucleotides matching TRBD1. With 4 bases clipped from V and 9 bases from J, the junction kept 9 bases outside the gene matches. The CDR3 loop spans 15 amino acids. Germline CDR1 and CDR2: LGHNA and YSLEER.

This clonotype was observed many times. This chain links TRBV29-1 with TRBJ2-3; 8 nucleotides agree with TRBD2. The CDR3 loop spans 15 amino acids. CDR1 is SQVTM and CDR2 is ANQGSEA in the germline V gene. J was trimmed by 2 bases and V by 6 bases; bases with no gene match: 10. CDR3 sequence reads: CSVPLSGVITDTQYF. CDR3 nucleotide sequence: TGCAGCGTGCCGCTTAGCGGGGTCATCACAGATACGCAGTATTTT.

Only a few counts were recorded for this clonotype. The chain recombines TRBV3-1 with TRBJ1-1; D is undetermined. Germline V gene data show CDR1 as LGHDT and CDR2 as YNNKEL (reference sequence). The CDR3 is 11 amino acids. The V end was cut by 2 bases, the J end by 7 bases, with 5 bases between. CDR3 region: CASSQRGEAFF. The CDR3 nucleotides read TGTGCCAGCAGCCAACGCGGTGAAGCTTTCTTT.

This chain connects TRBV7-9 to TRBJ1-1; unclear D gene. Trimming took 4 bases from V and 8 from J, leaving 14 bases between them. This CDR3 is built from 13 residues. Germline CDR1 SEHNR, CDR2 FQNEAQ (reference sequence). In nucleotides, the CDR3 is TGTGCCAGCAGCTCAGCCACAACTTCGGAAGCTTTCTTT. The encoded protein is CASSSATTSEAFF.

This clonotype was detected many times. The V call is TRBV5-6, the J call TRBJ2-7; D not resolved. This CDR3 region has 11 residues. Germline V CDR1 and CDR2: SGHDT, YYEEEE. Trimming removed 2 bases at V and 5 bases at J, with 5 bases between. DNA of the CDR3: TGTGCCAGCAGCTTTACCCACGAGCAGTACTTC. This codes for CASSFTHEQYF.